This TCR beta chain was sequenced in a study of immune characterization of retroperitoneal liposarcoma. TCRdb re-analysed the PCR reads in MiXCR, keeping a single row per CDR3 protein. This sample carries about 10,000 distinct CDR3 sequences, roughly a quarter of them seen once, and the ten largest clones take over 6.5%. Trimming stripped 8 bases from V and 7 bases from J, with 5 bases between. The CDR3 is made up of 9 amino acids. From germline, CDR1 is MNHNS and CDR2 SASEGT. The rearrangement uses TRBV6-1 and TRBJ1-1, with D unclear. Sequencing was carried out using tumor tissue. The TCR was taken from a female donor with retroperitoneal liposarcoma. The CDR3 bases are TGTGCCAGCGGGGTTGAAGCTTTCTTT. This gives the protein CASGVEAFF.